This T cell receptor beta chain was retrieved from a study of early T cells in non-severe SARS-CoV-2 infection. Study as a whole: Sequencing targeted bulk RNA from unsorted whole blood, leaving chains unpaired. Findings and caveats of the study: VDJdb matches were skewed toward anti-spike CD8 T cell responses.

Per germline, CDR1 DFQATT and CDR2 SNEGSKA (reference sequence). The germline V and J ends were trimmed by 1 base and 0 bases, with 31 bases remaining between them. The CDR3 contains 21 residues. This clonotype was counted at least ten times. Antigen specificity is unknown. The protocol attached unique molecular identifiers to individual cDNA molecules. TCRdb re-analysed the 5' RACE reads in MiXCR, keeping a single row per CDR3 protein. The sample holds about 83,000 distinct CDR3 sequences, 8% to 13% seen once. The receptor's source is an adult who was a healthcare worker with PCR-confirmed SARS-CoV-2 infection or an uninfected control (not recorded which). Sequenced here: whole blood, sampled at baseline. The chain is built from TRBV20-1 and TRBJ2-7; weak D call: TRBD2 (6 bases). The chain's CDR3 is CSARVRSSAILGPGSSYEQYF. The CDR3, as DNA: TGCAGTGCTAGAGTCAGATCTAGCGCGATCCTCGGCCCGGGAAGCTCCTACGAGCAGTACTTC.